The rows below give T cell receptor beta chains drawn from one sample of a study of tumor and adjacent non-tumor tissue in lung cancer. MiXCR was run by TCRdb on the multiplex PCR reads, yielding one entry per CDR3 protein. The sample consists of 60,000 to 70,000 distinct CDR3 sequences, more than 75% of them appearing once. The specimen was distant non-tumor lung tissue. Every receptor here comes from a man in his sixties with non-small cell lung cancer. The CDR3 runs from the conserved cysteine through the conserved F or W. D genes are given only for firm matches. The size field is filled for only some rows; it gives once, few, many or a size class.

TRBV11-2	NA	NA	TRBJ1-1	CASSLRVGAEACF	TGTGCCAGCAGCTTAAGGGTCGGAGCTGAAGCTTGCTTT
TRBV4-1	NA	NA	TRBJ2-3	CASSQAPLDGRFTDTQYF	TGCGCCAGCAGCCAAGCCCCACTAGACGGAAGATTCACAGATACGCAGTATTTT
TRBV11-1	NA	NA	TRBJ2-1	CDSGPARVLDNGQFF	TGTGACAGTGGCCCCGCAAGGGTGTTGGACAATGGGCAGTTCTTC
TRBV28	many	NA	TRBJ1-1	CASPPSRGLNTEAFF	TGTGCCAGCCCACCCTCCAGGGGATTGAACACTGAAGCTTTCTTT
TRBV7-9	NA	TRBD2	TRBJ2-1	CDSGEVKGRRHERFF	TGTGACAGCGGGGAAGTTAAGGGACGTAGGCATGAGCGGTTCTTC
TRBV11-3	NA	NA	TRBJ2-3	CASSLSSPTDMQYF	TGTGCCAGCAGCTTAAGTAGCCCCACAGATATGCAGTATTTT
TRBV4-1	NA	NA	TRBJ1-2	CANSQVATGANYGYIF	NA
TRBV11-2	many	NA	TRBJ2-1	CASSYKTSYNEQFF	TGTGCCAGCAGCTATAAGACTAGTTACAATGAGCAGTTCTTC
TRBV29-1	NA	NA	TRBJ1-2	CSVPCLNYGYTF	TGCAGCGTTCCGTGCCTGAATTATGGCTACACCTTC
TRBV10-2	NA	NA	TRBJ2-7	CASKNGRGRYF	TGCGCCAGCAAGAACGGACGAGGGCGGTACTTC
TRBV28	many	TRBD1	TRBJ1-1	CASRTSGTVNTEAFF	TGTGCCAGCAGGACGTCCGGGACAGTGAACACTGAAGCTTTCTTT
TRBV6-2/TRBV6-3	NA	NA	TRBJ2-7	CTTSFRDSSSYEQYF	TGTACCACCAGTTTCCGGGATTCCAGCTCCTACGAGCAGTACTTC
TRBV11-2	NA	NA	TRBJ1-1	CASSISEDSEAFF	TGTGCCAGCAGCATTAGCGAGGACAGTGAAGCTTTCTTT
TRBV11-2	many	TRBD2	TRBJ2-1	CASSPGLANEQFF	TGTGCCAGCAGCCCCGGACTAGCCAATGAGCAGTTCTTC
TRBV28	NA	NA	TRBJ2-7	CASRGNVGIAGEQYF	TGTGCCAGCAGGGGGAACGTAGGGATTGCGGGGGAGCAGTACTTC
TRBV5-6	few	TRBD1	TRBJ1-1	CVSSLARDRDPLRIF	TGTGTCAGCAGCTTGGCACGAGACAGGGACCCCCTCCGAATCTTT
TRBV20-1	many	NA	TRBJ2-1	CSVRRGNEQFF	TGCTCCGTTCGGAGGGGGAATGAGCAGTTCTTC
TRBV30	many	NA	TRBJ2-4	CAWSVRDIQYF	TGTGCCTGGAGTGTACGGGACATTCAGTACTTC
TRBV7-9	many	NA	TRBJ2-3	CASSGPRENTDTQYF	TGTGCCAGCAGCGGACCCCGGGAAAACACAGATACGCAGTATTTT
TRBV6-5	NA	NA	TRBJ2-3	CANSRASGRADTQYF	TGTGCCAACAGTAGGGCAAGCGGGCGGGCAGATACGCAGTATTTT
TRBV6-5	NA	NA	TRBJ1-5	CASSVGRLIQPQHF	TGTGCTAGCAGCGTGGGCAGACTCATTCAGCCCCAGCATTTT
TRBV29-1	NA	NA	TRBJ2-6	CIVDPGVAGAGTNILTF	TGCATCGTGGATCCGGGCGTTGCGGGGGCTGGGACCAACATCCTGACTTTC
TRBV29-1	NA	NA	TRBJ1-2	CSVFGHGDYIF	TGCAGCGTATTTGGGCATGGTGACTACATCTTC
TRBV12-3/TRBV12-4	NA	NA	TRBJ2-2	CASSLYPAMNTGELFF	TGTGCCAGCAGCCTCTACCCGGCCATGAATACCGGGGAGCTGTTTTTT
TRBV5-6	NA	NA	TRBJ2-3	CASSPAVSGGNTQYF	TGTGCCAGTTCGCCGGCGGTCTCTGGGGGAAATACGCAGTATTTT
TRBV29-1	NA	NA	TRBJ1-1	CSVVLGAFF	TGCAGTGTTGTACTGGGGGCTTTCTTT
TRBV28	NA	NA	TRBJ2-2	CASEGNTGELLF	TGTGCCAGCGAAGGGAACACCGGGGAGCTGCTTTTT
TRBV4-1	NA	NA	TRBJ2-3	CASSQGMPADTQYF	TGTGCCAGCAGCCAAGGGATGCCCGCAGATACACAGTATTTT
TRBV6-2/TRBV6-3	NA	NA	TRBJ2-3	CATKSRASGTDTQYF	TGTGCCACCAAGAGTAGGGCGTCCGGGACGGATACGCAGTATTTT
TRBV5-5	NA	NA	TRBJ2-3	CASSRCGEQPDTQYF	TGTGCAAGCAGCCGATGCGGAGAGCAGCCAGATACGCAGTATTTT
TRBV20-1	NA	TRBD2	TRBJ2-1	CSARIAGADNEQFF	TGCAGTGCCCGGATAGCGGGAGCCGACAATGAGCAGTTCTTC
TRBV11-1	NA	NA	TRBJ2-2	CAGSYTSGTGELYF	TGTGCCGGCAGCTATACTAGTGGTACCGGGGAGTTGTATTTT
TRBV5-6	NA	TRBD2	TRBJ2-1	CANSSPGRNNEQIF	TGTGCCAACAGCTCACCCGGGAGGAACAATGAGCAGATCTTC
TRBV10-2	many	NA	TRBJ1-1	CASRYRAGTEAFF	TGCGCCAGCAGGTACAGGGCTGGGACTGAAGCTTTCTTT
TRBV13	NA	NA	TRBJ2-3	CASSLARRNTDTQYF	TGTGCTAGCAGCTTAGCGAGACGGAACACAGATACGCAGTACTTT
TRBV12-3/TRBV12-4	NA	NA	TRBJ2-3	CASSSFGLGGAETDTHYF	TGTGCCAGCAGTTCATTTGGACTAGGGGGGGCCGAGACAGATACGCACTATTTT
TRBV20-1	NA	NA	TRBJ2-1	CSARDRTGRGENYNEQSF	TGCAGTGCTAGAGATCGCACGGGTAGGGGAGAAAATTACAATGAGCAGTCCTTC
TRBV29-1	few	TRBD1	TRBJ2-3	CIVDPRAGGADTQYF	TGCATCGTTGACCCCAGGGCAGGGGGCGCAGATACGCAGTATTTT
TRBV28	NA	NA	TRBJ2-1	CASSLLLPGVSNEQFF	TGTGCCAGCAGTTTGCTCCTACCGGGAGTTAGCAATGAGCAATTCTTC
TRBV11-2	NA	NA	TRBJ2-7	CASSLDPRQLYEQYF	TGTGCCAGCAGCTTAGATCCACGACAGCTTTACGAGCAGTACTTC
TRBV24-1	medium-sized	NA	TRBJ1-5	CATQHDSNQPQHF	TGTGCCACCCAACACGATAGCAATCAGCCCCAGCATTTT
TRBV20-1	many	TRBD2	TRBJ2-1	CSARDHGRFNNEQFF	TGCAGTGCTAGAGATCACGGGAGGTTTAACAATGAGCAGTTCTTC
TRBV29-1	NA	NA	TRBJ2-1	CSVEDAGEQFF	TGTAGCGTTGAAGACGCGGGGGAGCAGTTCTTC
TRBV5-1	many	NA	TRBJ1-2	CASSLGGSSGYTF	TGCGCCAGCAGCTTGGGGGGATCCAGTGGCTACACCTTC
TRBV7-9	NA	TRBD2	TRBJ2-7	CDSGEGEQYF	TGCGACAGCGGGGAAGGCGAGCAGTACTTC
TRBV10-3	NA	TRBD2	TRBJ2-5	CAISIAGSQETQYF	TGTGCCATCAGTATAGCGGGGTCCCAAGAGACCCAGTACTTC
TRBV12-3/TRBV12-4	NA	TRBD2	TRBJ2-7	CASSPSGSLFNEQYF	TGTGCCAGCAGCCCTAGCGGGAGTCTTTTCAACGAGCAGTACTTC